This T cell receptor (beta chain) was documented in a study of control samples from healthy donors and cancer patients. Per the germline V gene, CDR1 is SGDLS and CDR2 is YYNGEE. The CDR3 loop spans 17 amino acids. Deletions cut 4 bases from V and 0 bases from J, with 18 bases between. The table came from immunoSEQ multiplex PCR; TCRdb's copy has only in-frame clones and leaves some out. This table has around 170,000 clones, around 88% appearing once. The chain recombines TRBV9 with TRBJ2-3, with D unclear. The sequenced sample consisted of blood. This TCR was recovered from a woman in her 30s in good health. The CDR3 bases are TGTGCCAGCAGCCAATACGGACGTCAACCTAGCACAGATACGCAGTATTTT. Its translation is CASSQYGRQPSTDTQYF.